The 9 T cell receptor beta chains in this list originate from one sample, sequenced in a study of immune characterization of retroperitoneal liposarcoma. TCRdb itself ran the PCR reads through MiXCR, one entry per CDR3 protein. The table includes approximately 10,000 distinct CDR3 sequences, over 35% detected once. The material sequenced was tumor tissue. All receptors derive from a male donor with retroperitoneal liposarcoma.

Points on this clonotype: Lacking the conserved final phenylalanine or tryptophan, this CDR3 likely reflects a read error. J is TRBJ2-5 and V is TRBV6-8; 16 bases agree with TRBD2. The length of the CDR3 is 17 residues. V lost 7 bases and J lost 2; bases outside the gene matches: 7. CDR1 is MNHGY and CDR2 is SAAAGT in the germline V gene. This CDR3 reads CASTPGLAGGRQETQYC. In DNA form, the CDR3 reads TGTGCCAGCACCCCGGGACTAGCGGGAGGGAGGCAAGAGACCCAGTACTGC.

V and J are TRBV10-3 and TRBJ2-5; no reliable D call. The CDR3 spans 14 residues. V was trimmed by 2 bases and J by 1 base, leaving 8 bases between them. The germline gives CDR1 ENHRY, CDR2 SYGVKD. This CDR3 reads CAISEGVAQETQYF. The CDR3 DNA sequence: TGTGCCATCAGTGAGGGTGTGGCCCAAGAGACCCAGTACTTC.

The J gene is TRBJ1-6, the V gene TRBV6-9; the D gene is possibly TRBD1 (6 bases). The CDR3 extends over 17 amino acids. Germline CDR1 reads MNHGY; CDR2 reads SVAAGI. With 3 bases removed from V and 5 bases from J, the gap between germline ends came to 17 bases. The CDR3 is CASSYSSRGSDNSPLHF. The CDR3 DNA reads as TGTGCCAGCAGTTACAGTAGCAGGGGCTCGGATAATTCACCCCTCCACTTT.

The sample holds many counts of this clonotype. The V call is TRBV6-1, the J call TRBJ2-1; D may match TRBD1 or TRBD2 (6 bases each). The DNA end lines up better with TRBJ2-7; the J call may be wrong. There are 15 residues in the CDR3. Germline loops: CDR1 MNHNS, CDR2 SASEGT. The CDR3 here is CASSGQGSGEDEQYF. CDR3 DNA sequence: TGTGCCAGCTCGGGGCAAGGGTCAGGGGAGGACGAGCAGTACTTC.

This clonotype counts as medium-sized. Germline is not matched at one junction end, which may reflect a read error. V and J are TRBV6-1 and TRBJ2-4; TRBD1 matches 8 bases. CDR1 and CDR2 from the germline V gene are MNHNS and SASEGT. The CDR3 consists of 14 residues. CDR3 amino acids: CASSEGASPGQEDF. Here the CDR3 DNA reads TGTGCCAGCAGTGAAGGGGCGAGTCCGGGACAGGAGGACTTC.

This clonotype was seen a single time. A much larger clone differs from this one at a single base, so this may be a read error. The chain couples TRBV10-2 to TRBJ2-4; tentative D call: TRBD1 (6 bases). V was clipped by 3 bases and J by 13 bases, with 16 bases between them. This CDR3 region has 13 residues. The germline gives CDR1 WSHSY, CDR2 SAAADI. CDR3: CASSDPGWGQQYF. In DNA, the CDR3 is TGCGCCAGCAGTGATCCAGGGTGGGGGCAACAGTACTTC.

This sequence joins TRBV6-1 and TRBJ2-1; 7 bases agree with TRBD1. Germline trimming cut 5 bases from V and 4 bases from J; bases unmatched to any gene: 8. The length of the CDR3 is 15 residues. Germline V gene sequence: CDR1 MNHNS, CDR2 SASEGT. The CDR3 is CASSRSGTDYNEQFF. The CDR3 DNA reads as TGTGCCAGCAGTAGGTCGGGGACAGATTACAATGAGCAGTTCTTC.

The table lists this clonotype with a few counts. The V call is TRBV6-1, the J call TRBJ1-5, with D unresolved. The CDR3 loop spans 12 amino acids. Germline V gives CDR1 MNHNS, CDR2 SASEGT. V lost 6 bases and J lost 0, with 3 bases in between. The CDR3 is CASSGSNQPQHF. The CDR3 nucleotides are TGTGCCAGCAGCGGTAGCAATCAGCCCCAGCATTTT.

V gene TRBV6-1 combines with J gene TRBJ1-2; TRBD1 matches 7 bases. V lost 1 base and J lost 5; bases outside the gene matches: 4. The CDR3 loop spans 14 amino acids. The germline V gene encodes CDR1 MNHNS and CDR2 SASEGT. Here the CDR3 DNA reads TGTGCCAGCAGTGAAGGGACAGGTCTATATGGCTACACCTTC. It specifies CASSEGTGLYGYTF.